This is a list of T cell receptor beta chains from one sample in a study of cytomegalovirus exposure and HLA in healthy donors. Profiling relied on immunoSEQ multiplex PCR, and the TCRdb table lists in-frame clones only, not all of them. The sample lists about 130,000 clones, around 85% occurring once. The specimen was PBMCs. The source is a woman under 40 in good health and CMV-seropositive. Both conserved end residues are part of each CDR3. Each record gives: D gene, clone size, J gene, V gene, CDR3 protein, CDR3 DNA. The D gene is left open where the match is weak. A row's size may be missing; if present it is once, few, many or a size class.

D gene: NA; clone size: NA; J gene: TRBJ2-7; V gene: TRBV11-2; CDR3 protein: CASSLYYEQYF; CDR3 DNA: TGTGCCAGCAGCTTGTACTACGAGCAGTACTTC
D gene: TRBD1; clone size: NA; J gene: TRBJ1-2; V gene: TRBV10-1; CDR3 protein: CASGGDRGLGGYTF; CDR3 DNA: TGCGCCAGTGGGGGGGACAGGGGGCTAGGGGGCTACACCTTC
D gene: TRBD1; clone size: NA; J gene: TRBJ1-2; V gene: TRBV5-1; CDR3 protein: CASSLETYRGRGGYTF; CDR3 DNA: TGCGCCAGCAGCTTGGAGACTTACAGGGGGCGAGGTGGCTACACCTTC
D gene: NA; clone size: NA; J gene: TRBJ2-2; V gene: TRBV9; CDR3 protein: CASSPIERGQEGTGELFF; CDR3 DNA: TGTGCCAGCAGCCCCATAGAAAGGGGTCAGGAAGGAACCGGGGAGCTGTTTTTT
D gene: TRBD2; clone size: once; J gene: TRBJ2-3; V gene: TRBV9; CDR3 protein: CASNPSGRSSDTQYF; CDR3 DNA: TGTGCCAGCAACCCTAGCGGGAGGAGCTCAGATACGCAGTATTTT
D gene: TRBD1; clone size: NA; J gene: TRBJ2-3; V gene: TRBV7-9; CDR3 protein: CASSLRLGTGSTDTQYF; CDR3 DNA: TGTGCCAGCAGCCTTCGACTCGGGACAGGTTCTACGGATACGCAGTATTTT
D gene: NA; clone size: NA; J gene: TRBJ1-5; V gene: TRBV6-1; CDR3 protein: CASSKQGRGQPQHF; CDR3 DNA: TGTGCCAGCAGCAAACAGGGAAGAGGGCAGCCCCAGCATTTT
D gene: NA; clone size: NA; J gene: TRBJ1-2; V gene: TRBV6-1; CDR3 protein: CASSLDVFSNYGYTF; CDR3 DNA: TGTGCCAGCAGTCTAGACGTCTTCAGTAACTATGGCTACACCTTC
D gene: NA; clone size: once; J gene: TRBJ1-6; V gene: TRBV28; CDR3 protein: CASSFLTGSDSPLHF; CDR3 DNA: TGTGCCAGCAGTTTCCTGACAGGTTCGGATTCACCCCTCCACTTT
D gene: NA; clone size: NA; J gene: TRBJ2-1; V gene: TRBV5-4; CDR3 protein: CASSPELANDEQFF; CDR3 DNA: TGTGCCAGCAGCCCCGAACTAGCTAACGATGAGCAGTTCTTC
D gene: NA; clone size: NA; J gene: TRBJ1-1; V gene: TRBV11-2; CDR3 protein: CASSLEGALNTEAFF; CDR3 DNA: TGTGCCAGCAGCTTAGAAGGGGCCCTGAACACTGAAGCTTTCTTT
D gene: TRBD1; clone size: NA; J gene: TRBJ2-7; V gene: TRBV10-3; CDR3 protein: CAISDPGTGVSEQYF; CDR3 DNA: TGTGCCATCAGTGACCCCGGGACAGGGGTCTCCGAGCAGTACTTC
D gene: NA; clone size: NA; J gene: TRBJ2-5; V gene: TRBV4-2; CDR3 protein: CASSHMGEETQYF; CDR3 DNA: TGTGCCAGCAGCCATATGGGAGAGGAGACCCAGTACTTC
D gene: TRBD1; clone size: once; J gene: TRBJ1-6; V gene: TRBV5-1; CDR3 protein: CASSLAGTGYGSPLHF; CDR3 DNA: TGCGCCAGCAGCTTGGCCGGGACAGGGTATGGATCACCCCTCCACTTT
D gene: NA; clone size: NA; J gene: TRBJ1-6; V gene: TRBV28; CDR3 protein: CASSSLDRGNSPLHF; CDR3 DNA: TGTGCCAGCAGTTCCCTGGACAGAGGTAATTCACCCCTCCACTTT
D gene: TRBD2; clone size: NA; J gene: TRBJ2-3; V gene: TRBV7-3; CDR3 protein: CASSLRKAGGPGTDTQYF; CDR3 DNA: TGTGCCAGCAGCTTAAGGAAGGCGGGAGGGCCGGGCACAGATACGCAGTATTTT
D gene: TRBD1; clone size: NA; J gene: TRBJ1-2; V gene: TRBV10-3; CDR3 protein: CAISERGGSGGYTF; CDR3 DNA: TGTGCCATCAGTGAGAGAGGGGGCTCGGGAGGCTACACCTTC
D gene: NA; clone size: NA; J gene: TRBJ1-3; V gene: TRBV5-4; CDR3 protein: CASSLGGQGGNTIYF; CDR3 DNA: TGTGCCAGCAGCTTGGGGGGCCAGGGGGGAAACACCATATATTTT
D gene: TRBD2; clone size: NA; J gene: TRBJ2-1; V gene: TRBV2; CDR3 protein: CASKETSGSSYNEQFF; CDR3 DNA: TGTGCCAGCAAAGAAACTAGCGGGAGCTCCTACAATGAGCAGTTCTTC
D gene: NA; clone size: NA; J gene: TRBJ1-1; V gene: TRBV7-2; CDR3 protein: CANSLAESLEAFF; CDR3 DNA: TGTGCCAACAGCTTAGCGGAGAGCCTAGAAGCTTTCTTT
D gene: NA; clone size: few; J gene: TRBJ1-2; V gene: TRBV10-3; CDR3 protein: CAISESSESTNYGYTF; CDR3 DNA: TGTGCCATCAGTGAGTCGTCGGAGTCTACTAACTATGGCTACACCTTC
D gene: TRBD2; clone size: NA; J gene: TRBJ2-3; V gene: TRBV5-1; CDR3 protein: CASSSLAGGLTDTQYF; CDR3 DNA: TGCGCCAGCAGCTCCTTAGCGGGGGGCCTCACAGATACGCAGTATTTT
D gene: NA; clone size: NA; J gene: TRBJ2-7; V gene: TRBV7-9; CDR3 protein: CSSSLYYEQYF; CDR3 DNA: TGTTCCAGCAGCCTCTACTACGAGCAGTACTTC
D gene: NA; clone size: NA; J gene: TRBJ1-2; V gene: TRBV6-1; CDR3 protein: CATLNYGYTF; CDR3 DNA: TGTGCCACACTTAACTATGGCTACACCTTC
D gene: TRBD1; clone size: once; J gene: TRBJ1-2; V gene: TRBV6-5; CDR3 protein: CASSYSTGNFYGYTF; CDR3 DNA: TGTGCCAGCAGTTACTCGACAGGGAACTTTTATGGCTACACCTTC
D gene: TRBD1; clone size: NA; J gene: TRBJ1-1; V gene: TRBV5-1; CDR3 protein: CASSFLGQGNTEAFF; CDR3 DNA: TGCGCCAGCAGCTTCCTTGGACAGGGGAACACTGAAGCTTTCTTT
D gene: TRBD2; clone size: NA; J gene: TRBJ2-7; V gene: TRBV5-8; CDR3 protein: CASSPGGGVNEQYF; CDR3 DNA: TGTGCCAGCAGCCCGGGGGGAGGGGTGAACGAGCAGTACTTC
D gene: NA; clone size: NA; J gene: TRBJ1-1; V gene: TRBV20-1; CDR3 protein: CSARDITEAFF; CDR3 DNA: TGCAGTGCTAGAGACATCACTGAAGCTTTCTTT
D gene: NA; clone size: NA; J gene: TRBJ2-5; V gene: TRBV9; CDR3 protein: CASSVDIPSGQETQYF; CDR3 DNA: TGTGCCAGCAGCGTAGATATCCCTTCCGGCCAAGAGACCCAGTACTTC
D gene: NA; clone size: NA; J gene: TRBJ1-1; V gene: TRBV5-1; CDR3 protein: CASRRDPGWSTEAFF; CDR3 DNA: TGCGCCAGCCGGAGGGACCCTGGATGGAGCACTGAAGCTTTCTTT
D gene: TRBD2; clone size: NA; J gene: TRBJ2-7; V gene: TRBV11-2; CDR3 protein: CASSLARMTSGLYEQYF; CDR3 DNA: TGTGCCAGCAGCTTAGCGCGTATGACTAGCGGCCTTTACGAGCAGTACTTC
D gene: NA; clone size: NA; J gene: TRBJ1-2; V gene: TRBV9; CDR3 protein: CASWGGYGYTF; CDR3 DNA: TGTGCCAGCTGGGGAGGCTATGGCTACACCTTC
D gene: NA; clone size: few; J gene: TRBJ2-7; V gene: TRBV7-2; CDR3 protein: CASSLEPTGSYF; CDR3 DNA: TGTGCCAGCAGCTTGGAACCAACAGGGTCGTACTTC
D gene: NA; clone size: NA; J gene: TRBJ1-2; V gene: TRBV27; CDR3 protein: CAIGAGETYGYTF; CDR3 DNA: TGTGCCATCGGGGCAGGGGAGACCTATGGCTACACCTTC
D gene: NA; clone size: NA; J gene: TRBJ1-2; V gene: TRBV7-9; CDR3 protein: CASSLAMEANRGGYTF; CDR3 DNA: TGTGCCAGCAGCTTAGCGATGGAGGCGAACCGAGGGGGCTACACCTTC
D gene: TRBD1; clone size: few; J gene: TRBJ1-2; V gene: TRBV11-2; CDR3 protein: CASSPTGAGYTF; CDR3 DNA: TGTGCCAGCAGCCCGACAGGGGCTGGCTACACCTTC
D gene: TRBD2; clone size: NA; J gene: TRBJ2-2; V gene: TRBV6-1; CDR3 protein: CAGREWVTGELFF; CDR3 DNA: TGTGCCGGGAGGGAGTGGGTCACCGGGGAGCTGTTTTTT
D gene: NA; clone size: NA; J gene: TRBJ1-6; V gene: TRBV27; CDR3 protein: CASSLGTGSDSPLHF; CDR3 DNA: TGTGCCAGCAGTTTAGGAACAGGGAGTGACTCACCCCTCCACTTT
D gene: NA; clone size: NA; J gene: TRBJ2-2; V gene: TRBV6-6; CDR3 protein: CASSYPAGELFF; CDR3 DNA: TGTGCCAGCAGTTACCCCGCCGGGGAGCTGTTTTTT
D gene: NA; clone size: NA; J gene: TRBJ1-6; V gene: TRBV4-2; CDR3 protein: CASSQGTGTSYNSPLHF; CDR3 DNA: TGTGCCAGCAGCCAGGGCACAGGGACGTCCTATAATTCACCCCTCCACTTT
D gene: TRBD2; clone size: NA; J gene: TRBJ2-1; V gene: TRBV5-1; CDR3 protein: CASSPRGTSGSFSYNEQFF; CDR3 DNA: TGCGCCAGCAGCCCCCGGGGGACTAGCGGTTCCTTCTCCTACAATGAGCAGTTCTTC
D gene: TRBD1; clone size: NA; J gene: TRBJ2-1; V gene: TRBV4-2; CDR3 protein: CASSQETGPANEQFF; CDR3 DNA: TGTGCCAGCAGCCAAGAGACAGGGCCCGCGAATGAGCAGTTCTTC
D gene: NA; clone size: NA; J gene: TRBJ2-7; V gene: TRBV15; CDR3 protein: CATSRYSGSSYEQYF; CDR3 DNA: TGTGCCACCAGCAGGTATAGCGGATCATCCTACGAGCAGTACTTC
D gene: NA; clone size: NA; J gene: TRBJ2-7; V gene: TRBV4-2; CDR3 protein: CASSQDFHGDTYEQYF; CDR3 DNA: TGTGCCAGCAGCCAAGATTTTCACGGGGACACCTACGAGCAGTACTTC
D gene: NA; clone size: NA; J gene: TRBJ1-2; V gene: TRBV6-6; CDR3 protein: CASSQPNRDLYGYTF; CDR3 DNA: TGTGCCAGCAGTCAACCTAACAGGGACCTCTATGGCTACACCTTC
D gene: TRBD2; clone size: NA; J gene: TRBJ2-5; V gene: TRBV5-4; CDR3 protein: CASSLVGLAGAGETQYF; CDR3 DNA: TGTGCCAGCAGCTTGGTGGGACTAGCGGGAGCAGGGGAGACCCAGTACTTC
D gene: NA; clone size: NA; J gene: TRBJ1-6; V gene: TRBV13; CDR3 protein: CASSLWRDSPLHF; CDR3 DNA: TGTGCCAGCAGCCTCTGGAGGGATTCACCCCTCCACTTT
D gene: NA; clone size: once; J gene: TRBJ2-4; V gene: TRBV5-4; CDR3 protein: CASSTDREGIQYF; CDR3 DNA: TGTGCCAGCAGCACGGACAGGGAGGGCATTCAGTACTTC
D gene: NA; clone size: few; J gene: TRBJ1-4; V gene: TRBV7-9; CDR3 protein: CASAGLGVATNEKLFF; CDR3 DNA: TGTGCCAGCGCTGGGCTGGGAGTTGCAACTAATGAAAAACTGTTTTTT
D gene: TRBD1; clone size: NA; J gene: TRBJ1-4; V gene: TRBV7-9; CDR3 protein: CASSPDRAATNEKLFF; CDR3 DNA: TGTGCCAGCAGCCCGGACAGGGCGGCAACTAATGAAAAACTGTTTTTT
D gene: TRBD1; clone size: NA; J gene: TRBJ1-1; V gene: TRBV9; CDR3 protein: CASSPQGASTEAFF; CDR3 DNA: TGTGCCAGCAGCCCTCAGGGGGCTAGTACTGAAGCTTTCTTT
D gene: NA; clone size: NA; J gene: TRBJ1-1; V gene: TRBV28; CDR3 protein: CASSLFGMNTEAFF; CDR3 DNA: TGTGCCAGCAGTTTATTTGGCATGAACACTGAAGCTTTCTTT
D gene: NA; clone size: NA; J gene: TRBJ1-1; V gene: TRBV30; CDR3 protein: CAWIWAGSKNTEAFF; CDR3 DNA: TGTGCCTGGATTTGGGCAGGCTCAAAGAACACTGAAGCTTTCTTT
D gene: NA; clone size: NA; J gene: TRBJ1-5; V gene: TRBV28; CDR3 protein: CASSSANSNQPQHF; CDR3 DNA: TGTGCCAGCAGTTCCGCGAATAGCAATCAGCCCCAGCATTTT